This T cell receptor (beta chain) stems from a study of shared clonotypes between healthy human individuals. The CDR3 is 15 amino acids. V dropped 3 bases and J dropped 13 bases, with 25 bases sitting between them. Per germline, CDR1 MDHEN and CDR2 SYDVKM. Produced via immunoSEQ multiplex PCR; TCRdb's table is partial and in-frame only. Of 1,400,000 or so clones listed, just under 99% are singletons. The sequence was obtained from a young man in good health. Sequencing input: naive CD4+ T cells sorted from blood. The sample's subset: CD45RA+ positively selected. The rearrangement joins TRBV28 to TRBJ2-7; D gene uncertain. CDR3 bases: TGTGCCAGCAGTTTTAGTTTCGACCCACGGGCTACGGGTTACTTC. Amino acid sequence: CASSFSFDPRATGYF. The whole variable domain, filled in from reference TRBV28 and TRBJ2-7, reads DVKVTQSSRYLVKRTGEKVFLECVQDMDHENMFWYRQDPGLGLRLIYFSYDVKMKEKGDIPEGYSVSREKKERFSLILESASTNQTSMYLCASSFSFDPRATGYFGPGTRLTVT.